This T cell receptor beta chain was sequenced during a study of spatial heterogeneity in lung cancer. The wider study: The cohort: about 79 early-stage, untreated non-small cell lung cancer patients. Fewer alpha-chain than beta-chain sequences were consistently detected. Overall study findings and caveats: Compared with follow-up, resection was when ubiquitous expanded tumor TCRs appeared in blood more.

This clonotype was counted at least ten times. Its antigen remains unidentified. TCRdb re-analysed the 5' RACE reads in MiXCR, keeping a single row per CDR3 protein. The sample holds 50,000 to 60,000 distinct CDR3 sequences; roughly 7.4% are singletons and the top ten take 35% to 45%. Stated time point: blood at routine non-recurrence follow-up after resection. From tumor, nontumor lung or frozen PBMC, whole RNA was taken unsorted for sequencing. Germline-derived CDR1 and CDR2 are SNHLY and FYNNEI. The CDR3 spans 13 residues. V shed 6 bases, J shed 4 bases, and the junction held 3 bases outside the gene matches.

The clonotype comes from a female donor with early-stage non-small cell lung cancer. This specimen consisted of PBMCs, obtained at follow-up. The chain carries TRBV2 and TRBJ2-1; 7 positions agree with TRBD2. CDR3 bases: TGTGCCAGCAGAGTCGGGGGGTACAATGAGCAGTTCTTC. Amino acid sequence: CASRVGGYNEQFF.